These 17 T cell receptor beta chains came from one sample sequenced in a study of tumor-infiltrating lymphocytes in primary liver carcinoma. cDNA specific to TCR beta was made from around 530 ng of total RNA, with a constant-region primer employed for priming. ARM-PCR, slightly modified, supplied the TCR beta libraries through three nested multiplex PCR rounds. For around 9 cycles apiece, the opening two PCR rounds ran with TRBV1-TRBV30 forward primers and a C-beta reverse primer. TCRdb re-called the multiplex PCR reads with MiXCR, one entry per CDR3 protein. The sample has more than 85,000 distinct CDR3 sequences, around 84% seen once. The tissue used was unsorted bulk material of about 20-33 mg. RNA and DNA were co-extracted from it with the AllPrep DNA/RNA mini kit. Material: liver tumor tissue from sampling region 3. Subset of the sample: tumor region T3, left-lateral pole. These receptors all come from a man in his forties or fifties with primary liver carcinoma and hepatitis B virus infection.

The count of this clonotype is one. Since no conserved phenylalanine or tryptophan closes the CDR3, a read error is the likely cause. The rearrangement links TRBV5-1 to TRBJ1-2; TRBD1 might be the D (5 bases). This CDR3 spans 15 amino acids. The germline CDR1 and CDR2 sequences are SGHRS and YFSETQ. For the CDR3, the DNA is TGCACCAGCAGCTTGGTGGTAGGGGCAGAATATGGCTACACCTTA. Translated, it gives CTSSLVVGAEYGYTL.

About this clonotype itself: At one end, the junction sequence differs from germline, possibly due to a read error. CDR3: CAIGVTTYTDTQYF. The CDR3 DNA is TGTGCCATCGGTGTAACGACCTACACAGATACACAGTATTTT. The chain carries TRBV10-3 and TRBJ2-3; D not resolved. Germline V lookup: CDR1 ENHRY, CDR2 SYGVKD. CDR3 size: 14 residues.

This clonotype was recorded many times. V and J are TRBV2 and TRBJ1-5; D gene uncertain. CDR3 length equals 13 residues. The germline V gene encodes CDR1 SNHLY and CDR2 FYNNEI. The V and J ends lost 6 bases and 2 bases respectively, with 8 bases between them. In nucleotides, the CDR3 is TGTGCCAGCAGGGAGGTTGGCAATCAGCCCCAGCATTTT. As protein: CASREVGNQPQHF.

In this sample, this clonotype turned up once. Compared with germline, one end of the junction differs, possibly owing to a read error. The rearrangement uses TRBV10-3 and TRBJ2-7; D possibly matches TRBD1 or TRBD2 (5 bases each). CDR1 and CDR2 (germline): ENHRY, SYGVKD. The CDR3 is 13 residues long. The CDR3 spells CAISWPGQHEQHF. CDR3 in DNA: TGTGCCATCAGTTGGCCGGGGCAGCACGAGCAGCACTTC.

The chain has TRBV14 and TRBJ1-1, with TRBD1 identical over 8 bases. The ends lost 7 bases at V and 0 bases at J; junction bases unmatched: 10. Per germline, CDR1 SGHDN and CDR2 FVKESK. This CDR3 comprises 16 residues. CDR3 sequence reads: CASKRGQERMNTEAFF. The DNA of the CDR3 is TGTGCCAGCAAGCGGGGACAGGAGAGAATGAACACTGAAGCTTTCTTT.

Notes on this clonotype: One end of the junction fails to match germline, which may point to a read error. The V and J genes are TRBV12-3 or TRBV12-4 and TRBJ2-2; D is possibly TRBD2 (6 bases). CDR3 length equals 12 residues. The CDR3 DNA follows: TGTGTCAGCACTAGGGATCCCGGGGAGGTGTTTTTT. Residues: CVSTRDPGEVFF.

Points on this clonotype: Since a much larger clone is just one base distant, this may be a read error. V is TRBV6-4 and J is TRBJ2-3; no reliable D call. Germline CDR1 reads MRHNA; CDR2 reads SNTAGT. The CDR3 has 13 residues. The CDR3: CASSSQATYTQYF. In nucleotides, the CDR3 is TGTGCCAGCAGCTCTCAGGCCACATATACGCAGTATTTT.

As for this clonotype: Sequence at one end of the junction differs from germline and may be a read error. The rearrangement uses TRBV6-5 and TRBJ1-2; no definite D call. Looked up from germline, CDR1 is MNHEY and CDR2 is SVGAGI. This CDR3 contains 13 residues. In nucleotides, the CDR3 is TGTGCCAGCAGCACAGAGTTTGGCTATGGCTATACCTTC. It encodes CASSTEFGYGYTF.

For this clonotype: One end of the junction does not line up with germline, which may come from a read error. This chain connects TRBV12-3 or TRBV12-4 to TRBJ2-7; the D gene is possibly TRBD2 (5 bases). The CDR3 spans 13 residues. CDR3 nucleotides: TGTGCCAGCAGTGTGAAATGGGAGCTCGAGCACTACTTC. Translation: CASSVKWELEHYF.

The J gene is TRBJ1-6, the V gene TRBV30; D might be TRBD1 (5 bases). The germline CDR1 and CDR2 sequences are GTSNPN and SVGIG (reference sequence). There are 13 residues in the CDR3. CDR3 nucleotides: TGTACCAGGAGTAAGGGGAGCAATTCACCCCTCCACTTT. This translates into CTRSKGSNSPLHF.

As regards this clonotype: The CDR3 ends on some other residue instead of the conserved phenylalanine or tryptophan, so this is likely a read error. The limits of the CDR3 on the DNA are not certain, so only TCRdb's listed CDR3 is given. The rearrangement uses TRBV11-1 and TRBJ2-7. The CDR3 numbers 13 amino acids, ends counted. Germline V gene lookup returns CDR1 SGHAT and CDR2 FQDESV (reference sequence). CDR3 protein: CASRGKRSYEHYY.

About this clonotype itself: This CDR3 is missing its conserved last phenylalanine or tryptophan, likely due to a read error. The limits of the CDR3 on the DNA are not certain, so only TCRdb's listed CDR3 is given. The chain joins TRBV29-1 to TRBJ2-1; TRBD2 was called by the table and not checked on the DNA. The CDR3 adds up to 15 amino acids, both ends counted. Per the germline V gene, CDR1 is SQVTM and CDR2 is ANQGSEA. CDR3 sequence reads: CSVGLAGGFYNEQLL.

V is TRBV6-2 or TRBV6-3 and J is TRBJ2-1, with D possibly matching TRBD2 (6 bases). The germline CDR1 and CDR2 sequences are MNHEY and SVGEGT. V lost 6 bases, J lost 12 bases, and 18 bases lay in between. CDR3 length equals 13 residues. Written as DNA, the CDR3 is TGTGCCAGCAGACGGGGAGTAGCCGGGAGGCAGTTCTTC. Protein: CASRRGVAGRQFF.

This chain connects TRBV12-3 or TRBV12-4 to TRBJ1-1, with D unclear. The ends were cut back, 10 bases at V and 5 bases at J, with 14 bases in the middle. This CDR3 spans 12 amino acids. For the CDR3, the DNA is TGTGCCACGGCCGTGCTGGGAACTGAAGCTTTCTTT. Protein: CATAVLGTEAFF.

The chain uses TRBV7-8 and TRBJ2-4; D unresolved. There are 17 residues in the CDR3. CDR1 and CDR2 (germline): SGHVS, FQNEAQ. V was clipped by 5 bases and J by 3 bases, with 20 bases between them. The DNA of the CDR3 is TGTGCCAGCAGCCCCCTTTCCAACGGATTAGTCAAAAACATTCAGTACTTC. As protein: CASSPLSNGLVKNIQYF.

The CDR3 here is CSVFGYLETQYF. The CDR3 DNA is TGCAGCGTTTTCGGTTACCTAGAGACCCAGTACTTC. The chain has TRBV29-1 and TRBJ2-5, with D unclear. The length of the CDR3 is 12 residues. The germline V gene encodes CDR1 SQVTM and CDR2 ANQGSEA. Trimming shortened V by 5 bases and J by 4 bases, and 11 bases separated the two germline ends.

V usage is TRBV29-1 and J usage is TRBJ2-2, with D unresolved. This CDR3 spans 12 amino acids. Germline V gene data show CDR1 as SQVTM and CDR2 as ANQGSEA. The CDR3 region is CSGTLGSGELFF. DNA of the CDR3: TGCAGTGGTACCCTGGGGTCCGGGGAGCTGTTTTTT.